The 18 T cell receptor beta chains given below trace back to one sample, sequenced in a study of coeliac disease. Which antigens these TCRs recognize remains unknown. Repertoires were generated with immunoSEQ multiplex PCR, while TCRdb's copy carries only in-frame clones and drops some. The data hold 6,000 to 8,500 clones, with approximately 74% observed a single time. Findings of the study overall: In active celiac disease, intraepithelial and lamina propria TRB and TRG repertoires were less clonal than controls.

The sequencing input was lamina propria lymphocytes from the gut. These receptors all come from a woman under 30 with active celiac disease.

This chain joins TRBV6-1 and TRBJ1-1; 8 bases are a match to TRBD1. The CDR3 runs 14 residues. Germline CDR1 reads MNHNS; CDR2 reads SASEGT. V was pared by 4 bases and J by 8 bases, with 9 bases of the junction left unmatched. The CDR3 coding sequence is TGTGCCAGCAGTGGGGGACAGGATGGGGCGGAAGCTTTCTTT. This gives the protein CASSGGQDGAEAFF.

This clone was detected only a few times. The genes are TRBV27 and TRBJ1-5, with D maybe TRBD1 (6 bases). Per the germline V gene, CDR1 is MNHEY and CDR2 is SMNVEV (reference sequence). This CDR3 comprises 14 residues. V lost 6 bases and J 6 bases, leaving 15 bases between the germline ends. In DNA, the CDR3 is TGTGCCAGCAGGGCGGGGGCAGAAGGTCAGCCCCAGCATTTT. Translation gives CASRAGAEGQPQHF.

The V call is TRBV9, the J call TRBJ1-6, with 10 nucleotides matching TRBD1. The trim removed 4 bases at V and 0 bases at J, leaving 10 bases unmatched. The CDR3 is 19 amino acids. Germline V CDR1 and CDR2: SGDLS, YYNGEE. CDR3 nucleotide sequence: TGTGCCAGCAGCCCCGGGACAGGGGAAGTGAGCTCCTATAATTCACCCCTCCACTTT. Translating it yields CASSPGTGEVSSYNSPLHF.

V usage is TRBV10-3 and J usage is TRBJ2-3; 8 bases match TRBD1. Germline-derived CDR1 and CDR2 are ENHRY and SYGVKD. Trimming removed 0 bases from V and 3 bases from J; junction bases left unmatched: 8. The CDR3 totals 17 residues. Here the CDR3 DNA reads TGTGCCATCAGTGAGTCCCTTTTAGGACAGGGAACAGATACGCAGTATTTT. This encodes CAISESLLGQGTDTQYF.

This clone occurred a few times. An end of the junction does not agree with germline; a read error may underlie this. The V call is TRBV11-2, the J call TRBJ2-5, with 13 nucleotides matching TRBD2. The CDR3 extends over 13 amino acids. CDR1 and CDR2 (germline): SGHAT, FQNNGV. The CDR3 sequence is CASSLGFGLAGDF. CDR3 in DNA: TGTGCCAGCAGCTTAGGGTTCGGACTAGCGGGAGACTTC.

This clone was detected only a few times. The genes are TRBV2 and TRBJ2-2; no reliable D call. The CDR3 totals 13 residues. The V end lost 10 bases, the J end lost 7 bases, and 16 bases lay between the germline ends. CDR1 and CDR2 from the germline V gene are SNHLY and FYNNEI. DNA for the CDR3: TGTGCCAACGGCGCGAGGTTTGGCGGGGAGCTGTTTTTT. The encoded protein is CANGARFGGELFF.

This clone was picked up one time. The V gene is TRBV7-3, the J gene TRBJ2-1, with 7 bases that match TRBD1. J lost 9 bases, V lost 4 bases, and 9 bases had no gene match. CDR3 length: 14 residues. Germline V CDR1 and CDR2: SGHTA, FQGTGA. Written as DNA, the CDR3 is TGTGCCAGCAGCTATTCAGGGGGTATGGGTGAGCAGTTCTTC. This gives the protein CASSYSGGMGEQFF.

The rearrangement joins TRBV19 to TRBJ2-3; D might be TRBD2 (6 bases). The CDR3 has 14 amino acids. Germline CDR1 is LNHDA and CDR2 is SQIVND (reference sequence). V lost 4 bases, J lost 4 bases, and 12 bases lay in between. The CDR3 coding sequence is TGTGCCAGTAGTAACGGGGGTTCCGCAGATACGCAGTATTTT. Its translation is CASSNGGSADTQYF.

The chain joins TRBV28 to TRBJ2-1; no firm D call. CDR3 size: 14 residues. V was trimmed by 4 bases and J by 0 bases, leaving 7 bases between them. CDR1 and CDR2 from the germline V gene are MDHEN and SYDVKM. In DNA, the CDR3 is TGTGCCAGCAGTTCTCATAGCTCCTACAATGAGCAGTTCTTC. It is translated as CASSSHSSYNEQFF.

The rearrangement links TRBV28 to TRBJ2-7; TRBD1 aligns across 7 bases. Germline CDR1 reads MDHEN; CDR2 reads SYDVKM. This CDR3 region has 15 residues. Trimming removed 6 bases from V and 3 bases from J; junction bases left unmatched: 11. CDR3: CASRKTDRWHYEQYF. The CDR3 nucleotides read TGTGCCAGCAGAAAAACGGACAGGTGGCACTACGAGCAGTACTTC.

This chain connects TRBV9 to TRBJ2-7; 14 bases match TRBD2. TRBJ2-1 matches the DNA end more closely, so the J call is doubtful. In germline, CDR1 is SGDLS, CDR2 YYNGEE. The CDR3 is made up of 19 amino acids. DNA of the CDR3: TGTGCCAGCAGCGTAGGACTAGCGGGAGGGCCGGCTGACCACAATGAGCAGTTCTTC. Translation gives CASSVGLAGGPADHNEQFF.

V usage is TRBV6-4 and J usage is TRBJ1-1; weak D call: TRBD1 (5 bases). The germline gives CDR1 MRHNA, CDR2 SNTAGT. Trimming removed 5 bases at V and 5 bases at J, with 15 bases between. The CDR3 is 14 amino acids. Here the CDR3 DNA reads TGTGCCAGCAGTTACAGGAAAGGGGATACTGAAGCTTTCTTT. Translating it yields CASSYRKGDTEAFF.

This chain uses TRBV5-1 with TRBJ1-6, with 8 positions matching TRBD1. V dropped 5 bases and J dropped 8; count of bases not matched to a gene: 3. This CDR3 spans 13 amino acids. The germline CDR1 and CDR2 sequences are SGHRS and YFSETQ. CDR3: CASRTGDDSPLHF. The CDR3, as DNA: TGCGCCAGCAGGACAGGGGATGATTCACCCCTCCACTTT.

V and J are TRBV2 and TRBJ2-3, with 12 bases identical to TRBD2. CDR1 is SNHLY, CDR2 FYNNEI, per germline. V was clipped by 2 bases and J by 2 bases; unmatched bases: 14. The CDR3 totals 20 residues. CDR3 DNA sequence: TGTGCCAGCAGTGAACCGGCTAGCGGGGGGGCCGAGTGGACCACAGATACGCAGTATTTT. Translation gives CASSEPASGGAEWTTDTQYF.

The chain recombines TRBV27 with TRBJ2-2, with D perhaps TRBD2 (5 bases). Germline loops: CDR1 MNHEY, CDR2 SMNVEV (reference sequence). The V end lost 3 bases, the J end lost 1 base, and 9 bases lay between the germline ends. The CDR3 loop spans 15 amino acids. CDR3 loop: CASSFGLQNTGELFF. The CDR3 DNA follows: TGTGCCAGCAGTTTCGGACTCCAGAACACCGGGGAGCTGTTTTTT.

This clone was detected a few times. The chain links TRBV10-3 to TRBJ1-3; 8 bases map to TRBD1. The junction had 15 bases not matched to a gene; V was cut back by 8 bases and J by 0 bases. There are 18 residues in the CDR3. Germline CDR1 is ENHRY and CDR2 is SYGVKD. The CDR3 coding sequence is TGTGCCATCGGAGCACCAGGGGGCGGACGAGGCTCTGGAAACACCATATATTTT. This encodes CAIGAPGGGRGSGNTIYF.

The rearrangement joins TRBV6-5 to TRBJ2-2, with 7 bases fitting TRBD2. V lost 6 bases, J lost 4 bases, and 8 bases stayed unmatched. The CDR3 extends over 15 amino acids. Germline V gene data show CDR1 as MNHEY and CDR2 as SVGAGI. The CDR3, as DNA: TGTGCCAGCAGGTGGGGACTAACGGGCACCGGGGAGCTGTTTTTT. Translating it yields CASRWGLTGTGELFF.

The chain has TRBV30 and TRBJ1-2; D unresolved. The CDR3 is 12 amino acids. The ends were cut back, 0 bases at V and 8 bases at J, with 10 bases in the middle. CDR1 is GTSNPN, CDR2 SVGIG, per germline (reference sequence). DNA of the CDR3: TGTGCCTGGAGTGTATTCAGCGACGGCTACACCTTC. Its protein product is CAWSVFSDGYTF.